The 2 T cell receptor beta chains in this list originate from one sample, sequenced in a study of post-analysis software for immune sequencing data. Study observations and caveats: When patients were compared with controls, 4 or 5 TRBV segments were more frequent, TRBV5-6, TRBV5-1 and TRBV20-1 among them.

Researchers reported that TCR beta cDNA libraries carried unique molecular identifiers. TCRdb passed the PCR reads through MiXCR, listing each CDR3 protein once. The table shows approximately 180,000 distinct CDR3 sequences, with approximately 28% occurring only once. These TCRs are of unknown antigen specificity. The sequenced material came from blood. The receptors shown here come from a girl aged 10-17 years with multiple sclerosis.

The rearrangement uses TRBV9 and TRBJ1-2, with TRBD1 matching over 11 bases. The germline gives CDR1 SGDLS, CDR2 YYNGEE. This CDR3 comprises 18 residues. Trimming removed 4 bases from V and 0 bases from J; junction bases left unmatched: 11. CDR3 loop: CASSLGQGAVGANYGYTF. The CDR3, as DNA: TGTGCCAGCAGCCTCGGACAGGGGGCGGTGGGAGCTAACTATGGCTACACCTTC.

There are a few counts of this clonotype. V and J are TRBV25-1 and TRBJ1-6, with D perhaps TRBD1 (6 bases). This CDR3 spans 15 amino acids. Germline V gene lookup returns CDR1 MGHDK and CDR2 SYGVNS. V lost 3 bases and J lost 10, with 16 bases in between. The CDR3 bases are TGTGCCAGCAGTGACTTGACAGGAGGAGGATCACCCCTCCACTTT. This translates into CASSDLTGGGSPLHF.